This T cell receptor beta chain appears in the sequencing data of a study of blood T cells in healthy people across ages. Broader study findings: Per-million-T-cell TCR beta diversity fell roughly linearly with age. Researchers deemed the diversity estimates from one million T cells underestimates.

Germline V lookup: CDR1 SEHNR, CDR2 FQNEAQ (reference sequence). This CDR3 has 14 amino acids. Trimming took 8 bases from V and 2 from J, leaving 13 bases between them. A word on this clonotype: The antigen is not known.

Then a second PCR, running roughly 7 to 11 cycles, was carried out with a sample-barcoded 5' primer and a J-beta primer mix. TCRdb itself ran the 5' RACE reads through MiXCR, one entry per CDR3 protein. The sample yields 1.5 million to 2 million distinct CDR3 sequences, under 30% seen once. Individuals who donated were healthy Caucasians from Russia aged 6 to 90. A minimum of 7 million PBMCs was isolated per sample. This receptor was taken from a woman under 40 in good health. The chain joins TRBV7-9 to TRBJ2-1; possible D gene TRBD2, 6 bases. The sequencing sample was made of blood. The CDR3 nucleotides read TGTGCCAGCTCGGGAGAGGTCGCCTACAATGAGCAGTTCTTC. Residues: CASSGEVAYNEQFF.